This T cell receptor beta chain emerged from a study of shared clonotypes between healthy human individuals. Trimming at V came to 3 bases and at J to 5 bases, leaving 8 bases not matched to a gene. The V gene's germline CDR1 is MDHEN and CDR2 SYDVKM. This CDR3 spans 15 amino acids. Libraries were prepared by immunoSEQ multiplex PCR; TCRdb keeps only in-frame clonotypes and omits some of them. The profile shows 740,000 or so clones, around four fifths of them singletons. This clone appeared many times. This clonotype was sampled from a woman aged 30 to 39 in good health. The sample was memory CD4+ T cells sorted from blood. Documented subset: CD45RA-negative fraction. The rearrangement joins TRBV28 to TRBJ2-5, with 8 nucleotides matching TRBD1. CDR3: CASSLPRTGFETQYF. DNA for the CDR3: TGTGCCAGCAGTTTGCCCCGGACAGGGTTTGAGACCCAGTACTTC.